This section outlines one T cell receptor (beta chain) sequence together with its context. Its antigen is currently unknown. Germline V gene lookup returns CDR1 KGHSH and CDR2 LQKENI. This CDR3 has 15 amino acids. V gave up 6 bases and J gave up 6 bases, with 18 bases separating them. The PCR was carried out with 60 Vbeta primers and 13 Jbeta primers. Assay used: immunoSEQ multiplex PCR; TCRdb lists only in-frame clones, some missing. The data show 160,000 or so clones, with 60% to 80% seen just once and more than 9.5% held by the top ten. The sample is drawn from a study of cytomegalovirus exposure and HLA in healthy donors. General observations from the study: The listing of approximately 160 TCR beta chains classed them as cytomegalovirus-associated.

The TCR originated in a man between 18 and 35 years old in good health and CMV-seropositive. The V gene is TRBV18, the J gene TRBJ1-5; D is ambiguous. The sequencing input was PBMCs. The CDR3 DNA follows: TGTGCCAGCTCGCTTCAAACCGTAGAGGGTCAGCCCCAGCATTTT. Its protein is CASSLQTVEGQPQHF.